These T cell receptor beta chains were read from a single sample in a study of blood T cell repertoires in COVID-19. Clones were read by immunoSEQ multiplex PCR, and TCRdb kept only the in-frame ones, dropping some. The table lists 80,000 or so clones, 81% of them singletons. Specimen: peripheral blood. Source of these receptors: a man older than 75 with acute or convalescent COVID-19. CDR3s include the opening cysteine and the closing phenylalanine or tryptophan. A D gene is named only where the DNA matches it firmly. Rows may omit the clone size; those that give it use once, few, many or a size class.

>TRBV25-1|TRBJ1-2|-|-
CASRGEIYGYTF
TGTGCCAGCAGGGGAGAGATCTATGGCTACACCTTC
>TRBV7-3|TRBJ2-2|-|-
CASSPRGVSNTGELFF
TGTGCCAGCAGCCCCAGGGGAGTCTCGAACACCGGGGAGCTGTTTTTT
>TRBV28|TRBJ1-3|-|few
CASSLGGGGSGNTIYF
TGTGCCAGCAGTTTAGGAGGGGGGGGTTCTGGAAACACCATATATTTT
>TRBV4-3|TRBJ1-4|TRBD1|-
CASSQEGNRGGEKLFF
TGCGCCAGCAGCCAAGAAGGGAACAGGGGGGGCGAAAAACTGTTTTTT
>TRBV19|TRBJ1-5|TRBD1|-
CASSIQQGNRQPQHF
TGTGCCAGTAGTATACAACAGGGGAATCGTCAGCCCCAGCATTTT
>TRBV29-1|TRBJ1-1|-|-
CSVSRGGNTEAFF
TGCAGCGTTTCCCGAGGGGGGAACACTGAAGCTTTCTTT
>TRBV7-2|TRBJ2-3|TRBD2|-
CASSFRLAGDTQYF
TGTGCCAGCAGCTTTCGACTAGCGGGAGATACGCAGTATTTT
>TRBV7-8|TRBJ2-2|TRBD2|once
CASIPRLAGNTGELFF
TGTGCCAGCATTCCCCGACTAGCGGGGAACACCGGGGAGCTGTTTTTT
>TRBV5-1|TRBJ2-7|TRBD1|-
CASSLRDSSYEQYF
TGCGCCAGCAGCTTGAGGGACAGCTCCTACGAGCAGTACTTC
>TRBV6-5|TRBJ1-5|-|-
CASSTANVRQPQHF
TGTGCCAGTTCGACAGCCAATGTGAGGCAGCCCCAGCATTTT
>TRBV2|TRBJ2-3|-|-
CASSVQPISTDTQYF
TGTGCCAGCAGTGTTCAACCTATTAGCACAGATACGCAGTATTTT